The next 25 T cell receptor beta chains were all read from a single sample in a study of shared clonotypes between healthy human individuals. Terminally differentiated effector memory CD45RA+ cells were left out of the naive CD8 fraction, which was CD45RO-negative and positively selected for CCR7. Sequencing was performed with immunoSEQ multiplex PCR; in TCRdb, only in-frame clones are kept and a portion is missing. The repertoire holds about 600,000 clones, with roughly 98% as singletons. The sequenced sample consisted of naive CD8+ T cells sorted from blood. The receptors originated from a man aged 25 to 45 in good health.

V usage is TRBV11-3 and J usage is TRBJ2-3, with TRBD1 matching over 7 bases. The CDR3 consists of 15 residues. Per the germline V gene, CDR1 is SGHNT and CDR2 is YENEEA. The junction had 2 bases not matched to a gene; V was cut back by 0 bases and J by 2 bases. CDR3 sequence reads: CASSLEGQNTDTQYF. In DNA, the CDR3 is TGTGCCAGCAGCTTAGAGGGACAGAACACAGATACGCAGTATTTT.

V is TRBV7-9 and J is TRBJ2-7; TRBD1 matches 10 bases. J lost 4 bases, V lost 5 bases, and 14 bases had no gene match. From germline, CDR1 is SEHNR and CDR2 FQNEAQ (reference sequence). This CDR3 is 17 amino acids long. The CDR3 nucleotides are TGTGCCAGCAGCCGCCCCGGGACAGGGGTATCCCCTTACGAGCAGTACTTC. Its translation is CASSRPGTGVSPYEQYF.

The J gene is TRBJ2-7, the V gene TRBV29-1; D perhaps matches TRBD2 (6 bases). The CDR3 is 14 residues long. V was shortened by 5 bases and J by 2 bases, with 16 bases between the two germline ends. The germline gives CDR1 SQVTM, CDR2 ANQGSEA. For the CDR3, the DNA is TGCAGCGTTATGGCGGGAAAAGTCCCCTACGAGCAGTACTTC. Translation: CSVMAGKVPYEQYF.

The rearrangement uses TRBV27 and TRBJ2-3, with 9 bases identical to TRBD1. The CDR3 has 14 amino acids. The V and J ends lost 5 bases and 4 bases, in that order; junction bases with no gene match: 4. Germline CDR1 MNHEY, CDR2 SMNVEV (reference sequence). CDR3 sequence reads: CASSDGTGPDTQYF. The CDR3 DNA follows: TGTGCCAGCAGTGACGGGACAGGGCCAGATACGCAGTATTTT.

Turning to this clone: In the same sample, other DNA sequences code for this CDR3. The chain links TRBV29-1 to TRBJ2-2; D unclear. This CDR3 has 12 residues. Germline CDR1 is SQVTM and CDR2 is ANQGSEA. V was shortened by 5 bases and J by 0 bases, with 4 bases between the two germline ends. For the CDR3, the DNA is TGCAGCGTTACAGCGAACACCGGGGAGCTGTTTTTT. Translated, it gives CSVTANTGELFF.

The chain links TRBV14 to TRBJ2-7; weak D call: TRBD2 (5 bases). The germline CDR1 and CDR2 sequences are SGHDN and FVKESK. Trimming removed 1 base from V and 4 bases from J, with 11 bases in between. The CDR3 runs to 14 residues. The CDR3 loop reads CASSQGGNPYEQYF. The CDR3 nucleotides are TGTGCCAGCAGCCAAGGAGGGAATCCGTACGAGCAGTACTTC.

CDR3: CASSFQQGYGYTF. CDR3 DNA: TGTGCCAGCAGCTTCCAACAGGGCTATGGCTACACCTTC. The V gene is TRBV5-6, the J gene TRBJ1-2; weak D call: TRBD1 (6 bases). CDR1 is SGHDT and CDR2 is YYEEEE in the germline V gene. V was shortened by 2 bases and J by 4 bases, with 9 bases between the two germline ends. The CDR3 length is 13 residues.

This clone was seen just once. The J gene is TRBJ2-2, the V gene TRBV10-3; D call uncertain. CDR1 is ENHRY, CDR2 SYGVKD, per germline. Trimming removed 5 bases at V and 0 bases at J, with 13 bases between. CDR3 length: 16 amino acids. CDR3 nucleotides: TGTGCCATCAGTAATTTATGGCCTTCGAACACCGGGGAGCTGTTTTTT. As protein: CAISNLWPSNTGELFF.

This chain links TRBV2 with TRBJ1-2, with D possibly matching TRBD1 (6 bases). V was clipped by 4 bases and J by 8 bases, with 11 bases between them. Germline V gene lookup returns CDR1 SNHLY and CDR2 FYNNEI. The CDR3 is made up of 12 amino acids. The CDR3 sequence: CASSGTVGGYTF. In DNA form, the CDR3 reads TGTGCCAGCAGTGGGACAGTTGGGGGCTACACCTTC.

The gene calls are TRBV7-6 and TRBJ2-1, with 11 bases fitting TRBD2. Per germline, CDR1 SGHVS and CDR2 FNYEAQ. The V and J ends lost 4 bases and 6 bases, in that order; junction bases with no gene match: 5. CDR3 size: 15 residues. The CDR3 nucleotides read TGTGCCAGCAGCTCATGGACTAGCGGGCCCAATGAGCAGTTCTTC. Its protein is CASSSWTSGPNEQFF.

This sequence joins TRBV14 and TRBJ2-7, with D perhaps matching TRBD1 (5 bases). V was cut by 1 base and J by 2 bases, with 9 bases left in between. This CDR3 is 14 amino acids long. CDR1 is SGHDN, CDR2 FVKESK, per germline. The CDR3 loop is CASSQGAGPYEQYF. CDR3 in DNA: TGTGCCAGCAGCCAAGGGGCAGGGCCCTACGAGCAGTACTTC.

The rearrangement links TRBV10-3 to TRBJ1-1, with D tentatively TRBD1 (6 bases). V gave up 11 bases and J gave up 7 bases, with 14 bases separating them. The CDR3 runs to 11 residues. CDR1 and CDR2 from the germline V gene are ENHRY and SYGVKD. The CDR3 coding sequence is TGTGCCGCCGGAGGGGGGGTTGAAGCTTTCTTT. Protein product: CAAGGGVEAFF.

V and J are TRBV14 and TRBJ2-7; maybe TRBD2 (6 bases). The germline gives CDR1 SGHDN, CDR2 FVKESK. V shed 2 bases and J shed 4 bases, with 12 bases lying between them. There are 14 residues in the CDR3. CDR3 in DNA: TGTGCCAGCAGCCAACGGGGGATCGGGTACGAGCAGTACTTC. This gives the protein CASSQRGIGYEQYF.

This rearrangement joins TRBV4-1 to TRBJ2-5, with 7 nucleotides matching TRBD2. The CDR3 consists of 17 residues. Per germline, CDR1 MGHRA and CDR2 YSYEKL. The ends lost 0 bases at V and 5 bases at J; junction bases unmatched: 12. The CDR3 nucleotides are TGCGCCAGCAGCCAAGAAGCGCACGGCGGGAGCTGGGAGACCCAGTACTTC. It translates to CASSQEAHGGSWETQYF.

This chain connects TRBV5-6 to TRBJ2-1, with a tentative D call TRBD2 (6 bases). V shed 0 bases and J shed 6 bases, with 13 bases lying between them. Per germline, CDR1 SGHDT and CDR2 YYEEEE. CDR3 length equals 15 residues. CDR3 nucleotide sequence: TGTGCCAGCAGCTTGGTTGGCGGGGCTTCCAATGAGCAGTTCTTC. Its translation: CASSLVGGASNEQFF.

The V and J genes are TRBV27 and TRBJ1-1; tentative D call: TRBD1 (5 bases). The CDR3 consists of 12 residues. The germline gives CDR1 MNHEY, CDR2 SMNVEV (reference sequence). Trimming shortened V by 11 bases and J by 5 bases, and 15 bases separated the two germline ends. The CDR3 sequence: CASGGSRTEAFF. CDR3 nucleotides: TGTGCCTCGGGGGGATCGAGGACTGAAGCTTTCTTT.

The chain employs TRBV29-1 and TRBJ2-7; D is unclear. The germline V gene encodes CDR1 SQVTM and CDR2 ANQGSEA. With 3 bases removed from V and 5 bases from J, the gap between germline ends came to 11 bases. The CDR3 is made up of 12 amino acids. The CDR3 bases are TGCAGCGTTGACAGTCCCGTCCACGAGCAGTACTTC. This sequence encodes CSVDSPVHEQYF.

The chain couples TRBV6-6 to TRBJ1-1; 7 nucleotides match TRBD1. CDR1 and CDR2 from the germline V gene are MNHNY and SVGAGI (reference sequence). The CDR3 spans 14 residues. V shed 7 bases and J 3 bases; nucleotides not matched to a gene: 8. The CDR3 spells CASTSGTADTEAFF. Written as DNA, the CDR3 is TGTGCCAGCACGAGCGGGACAGCGGACACTGAAGCTTTCTTT.

This chain connects TRBV6-5 to TRBJ1-6; D gene uncertain. This CDR3 is built from 16 residues. The germline V and J ends were trimmed by 0 bases and 3 bases, with 9 bases remaining between them. The V gene's germline CDR1 is MNHEY and CDR2 SVGAGI. CDR3 sequence reads: CASSYSTRRYNSPLHF. The CDR3 nucleotides read TGTGCCAGCAGTTACTCGACACGCCGCTATAATTCACCCCTCCACTTT.

V usage is TRBV27 and J usage is TRBJ2-7, with D hard to call. Germline V gene data show CDR1 as MNHEY and CDR2 as SMNVEV (reference sequence). Trimming removed 5 bases from V and 3 bases from J, with 14 bases in between. The CDR3 is 14 amino acids. CDR3 protein: CASSPVDELYEQYF. CDR3 DNA sequence: TGTGCCAGCAGTCCGGTGGATGAGCTCTACGAGCAGTACTTC.

The CDR3 is CASSLTTRTDTQYF. In nucleotides, the CDR3 is TGTGCCAGCAGCTTAACGACCCGCACAGATACGCAGTATTTT. The chain employs TRBV7-9 and TRBJ2-3, with D uncertain. This CDR3 comprises 14 residues. The V gene lost 2 bases and the J gene lost 1 base, with 7 bases spanning the gap. Per the germline V gene, CDR1 is SEHNR and CDR2 is FQNEAQ (reference sequence).

This chain joins TRBV7-9 and TRBJ2-7; D ambiguous. Trimming took 0 bases from V and 6 from J, leaving 9 bases between them. This CDR3 comprises 13 residues. CDR1 is SEHNR and CDR2 is FQNEAQ in the germline V gene (reference sequence). CDR3 nucleotide sequence: TGTGCCAGCAGCTTAGCGCAAGGTTCCGAGCAGTACTTC. It yields the protein CASSLAQGSEQYF.

The chain joins TRBV13 to TRBJ2-7; 11 positions match TRBD2. V gave up 1 base and J gave up 0 bases; unmatched junction bases: 5. The germline gives CDR1 PRHDT, CDR2 FYEKMQ (reference sequence). The CDR3 spans 17 residues. Here the CDR3 DNA reads TGTGCCAGCAGCTTAGAATCGACTAGCGGGAACTCCTACGAGCAGTACTTC. Amino acid sequence: CASSLESTSGNSYEQYF.

The V and J genes are TRBV20-1 and TRBJ1-1; 8 bases align to TRBD1. Germline V gene lookup returns CDR1 DFQATT and CDR2 SNEGSKA (reference sequence). The V gene end was trimmed by 2 bases and the J gene end by 11 bases; junction bases not matched to a gene: 4. This CDR3 is 11 amino acids long. CDR3: CSARKDREAFF. The CDR3 DNA reads as TGCAGTGCTAGAAAGGACAGGGAGGCTTTCTTT.

This clone appeared once. The rearrangement links TRBV18 to TRBJ2-7, with D perhaps being TRBD1 or TRBD2 (5 bases each). The CDR3 is 14 residues long. Trimming cost V 5 bases and J 5 bases, with 16 bases left between them. Germline V CDR1 and CDR2: KGHSH, LQKENI. The CDR3 region is CASSAGTPLDEQYF. The CDR3 nucleotides are TGTGCCAGCTCAGCCGGGACGCCTCTAGACGAGCAGTACTTC.